These 31 T cell receptor beta chains originate from one sample sequenced in a study of control samples from healthy donors and cancer patients. Profiling relied on immunoSEQ multiplex PCR, and the TCRdb table lists in-frame clones only, not all of them. Here the sample spans roughly 100,000 clones, just over 85% being singletons. The source material was blood. The source is a man between 25 and 39 years old in good health.

The V and J genes are TRBV28 and TRBJ1-2; D possibly corresponds to TRBD1 (5 bases). The CDR3 consists of 15 residues. The germline CDR1 and CDR2 sequences are MDHEN and SYDVKM. V was shortened by 5 bases and J by 8 bases, with 21 bases between the two germline ends. In nucleotides, the CDR3 is TGTGCCAGCAGTAGTCAACAGGAATATCTCTTAGGCTACACCTTC. It is translated as CASSSQQEYLLGYTF.

The J gene is TRBJ2-7, the V gene TRBV21-1; the tabulated D call, TRBD1, remains unverified against the DNA. TRBV21-1 has pseudogene status. The CDR3 has 14 amino acids. CDR3 nucleotides: TGTGCCAGCAGTGGACAGTCTGAAGAAGATGAGCAGTACTTC. The encoded protein is CASSGQSEEDEQYF.

The chain combines TRBV10-3 with TRBJ2-1; tentatively, D is TRBD1 (6 bases). V dropped 3 bases and J dropped 3 bases, with 9 bases sitting between them. Germline CDR1 ENHRY, CDR2 SYGVKD. The CDR3 has 14 residues. For the CDR3, the DNA is TGTGCCATCAGTGATGGCAGGGGCTACAATGAGCAGTTCTTC. Residues: CAISDGRGYNEQFF.

The rearrangement uses TRBV14 and TRBJ2-2; the match to TRBD2 covers 7 bases. The J segment lost 5 bases and the V segment lost 0 bases, leaving 9 bases of the junction unmatched. The CDR3 length is 17 residues. Germline CDR1 SGHDN, CDR2 FVKESK. The CDR3 loop reads CASSQDRLAEYTGELFF. CDR3 nucleotides: TGTGCCAGCAGCCAAGATCGTCTAGCGGAATATACCGGGGAGCTGTTTTTT.

The rearrangement uses TRBV7-3 and TRBJ1-1; no reliable D call. The CDR3 sequence is 14 residues long. Germline V gene sequence: CDR1 SGHTA, CDR2 FQGTGA. Trimming took off 0 bases at V and 4 bases at J, with 9 bases between the two ends. The CDR3 nucleotides are TGTGCCAGCAGCTTAACCCCGAAGGGCACTGAAGCTTTCTTT. It codes for CASSLTPKGTEAFF. Combining the CDR3 with reference TRBV7-3 and TRBJ1-1 gives the whole variable domain GAGVSQTPSNKVTEKGKYVELRCDPISGHTALYWYRQSLGQGPEFLIYFQGTGAADDSGLPNDRFFAVRPEGSVSTLKIQRTERGDSAVYLCASSLTPKGTEAFFGQGTRLTVV.

J is TRBJ1-6 and V is TRBV7-2; D is ambiguous. Trimming took 5 bases from V and 10 from J, leaving 21 bases between them. From germline, CDR1 is SGHTA and CDR2 FQGNSA. The CDR3 extends over 16 amino acids. Here the CDR3 reads CASSLTLSRARSPLHF. DNA for the CDR3: TGTGCCAGCAGCCTCACCCTCTCTAGGGCTAGGTCACCCCTCCACTTT.

The chain couples TRBV7-9 to TRBJ2-7; D not certain. In germline, CDR1 is SEHNR, CDR2 FQNEAQ (reference sequence). V shed 2 bases and J shed 3 bases, with 17 bases lying between them. The CDR3 sequence is 16 residues long. The CDR3 spells CASSLNVGSPDYEQYF. As DNA, the CDR3 is TGTGCCAGCAGCTTAAACGTAGGTAGCCCGGACTACGAGCAGTACTTC.

In its sample, this clone was seen once. In DNA form, the CDR3 reads TGTGCCAGCAGTTACTCAGGACAGAGCTCTGGAAACACCATATATTTT. Translating gives CASSYSGQSSGNTIYF. This chain links TRBV6-5 with TRBJ1-3, with D tentatively TRBD1 (6 bases). V dropped 0 bases and J dropped 0 bases, with 9 bases sitting between them. The CDR3 covers 16 residues. The V gene's germline CDR1 is MNHEY and CDR2 SVGAGI.

V usage is TRBV9 and J usage is TRBJ2-1; TRBD2 agrees at 7 bases. J lost 0 bases, V lost 0 bases, and 6 bases had no gene match. The germline V gene has CDR1 SGDLS and CDR2 YYNGEE. The CDR3 covers 17 residues. The CDR3 DNA follows: TGTGCCAGCAGCGTAGCTTCTAGCGGACGCTCCTACAATGAGCAGTTCTTC. Translated, it gives CASSVASSGRSYNEQFF.

V gene TRBV27 combines with J gene TRBJ2-3; 9 positions match TRBD2. J lost 3 bases, V lost 5 bases, and 6 bases had no gene match. The CDR3 contains 15 residues. CDR1 and CDR2 (germline): MNHEY, SMNVEV (reference sequence). CDR3 DNA: TGTGCCAGCAGTACGCGGACTAGCGTGACAGATACGCAGTATTTT. Residues: CASSTRTSVTDTQYF.

The V and J genes are TRBV3-1 (or the pseudogene TRBV3-2) and TRBJ2-7; 8 bases map to TRBD2. In germline, CDR1 is LGHDT, CDR2 YNNKEL (reference sequence). The CDR3 sequence is 17 residues long. V was pared by 0 bases and J by 6 bases, with 13 bases of the junction left unmatched. The CDR3 DNA reads as TGTGCCAGCAGCCAAGAATACCCAGCGGGAGTATCCAGCGAGCAGTACTTC. Its protein is CASSQEYPAGVSSEQYF.

This sequence joins TRBV10-3 and TRBJ2-1, with TRBD2 matching over 7 bases. The CDR3 runs to 15 residues. Germline V gene data show CDR1 as ENHRY and CDR2 as SYGVKD. V lost 3 bases to trimming and J lost 3 bases; unmatched junction nucleotides: 5. The CDR3: CAISETGLFYNEQFF. The CDR3 nucleotides read TGTGCCATCAGTGAAACGGGACTATTCTACAATGAGCAGTTCTTC.

The chain carries TRBV7-9 and TRBJ2-1; 11 bases fit TRBD2. The CDR3 totals 13 residues. The germline V gene has CDR1 SEHNR and CDR2 FQNEAQ (reference sequence). Trimming at V came to 6 bases and at J to 8 bases, leaving 3 bases not matched to a gene. DNA of the CDR3: TGTGCCAGCAGGACTAGCGGGACCGATGAGCAGTTCTTC. Translating gives CASRTSGTDEQFF.

V usage is TRBV7-8 and J usage is TRBJ1-2, with 7 bases aligning to TRBD1. Germline-derived CDR1 and CDR2 are SGHVS and FQNEAQ. Unmatched junction bases numbered 8, after V lost 2 bases and J lost 5 bases. The CDR3 runs 15 residues. The CDR3 region has the DNA TGTGCCAGCAGCTTAAGCGGACAGGATCGATATGGCTACACCTTC. Amino acid sequence: CASSLSGQDRYGYTF.

This rearrangement joins TRBV7-9 to TRBJ2-7; D possibly corresponds to TRBD1 (7 bases). Germline CDR1 SEHNR, CDR2 FQNEAQ (reference sequence). This CDR3 region has 14 residues. Between the trimmed V and J ends, which lost 3 bases and 5 bases, there was a span of 14 bases. The CDR3 DNA follows: TGTGCCAGCAGCTTGATAGGGGGCGGGAACGAGCAGTACTTC. Its translation: CASSLIGGGNEQYF.

Remarks on this clone: At the DNA level, this CDR3 is encoded by other sequences in the same sample as well. The V call is TRBV19, the J call TRBJ2-7; no reliable D call. Germline CDR1 is LNHDA and CDR2 is SQIVND (reference sequence). The germline V and J ends were trimmed by 1 base and 2 bases, with 6 bases remaining between them. CDR3 length: 13 amino acids. CDR3 nucleotides: TGTGCCAGTAGTATAGCGGCAACCTACGAGCAGTACTTC. Its protein is CASSIAATYEQYF.

V is TRBV5-1 and J is TRBJ1-2; 7 bases line up with TRBD1. This CDR3 region has 13 residues. CDR1 is SGHRS and CDR2 is YFSETQ in the germline V gene. J lost 4 bases, V lost 0 bases, and 0 bases had no gene match. CDR3 bases: TGCGCCAGCAGCTTGGCAGGGGGCTATGGCTACACCTTC. Its protein is CASSLAGGYGYTF. Full variable domain (rest looked up from reference TRBV5-1 and TRBJ1-2): KAGVTQTPRYLIKTRGQQVTLSCSPISGHRSVSWYQQTPGQGLQFLFEYFSETQRNKGNFPGRFSGRQFSNSRSEMNVSTLELGDSALYLCASSLAGGYGYTFGSGTRLTVV.

V and J are TRBV2 and TRBJ1-5, with unresolved D. Germline lookup yields CDR1 SNHLY and CDR2 FYNNEI. The CDR3 has 15 residues. V was trimmed by 4 bases and J by 5 bases, leaving 15 bases between them. The CDR3 DNA sequence: TGTGCCAGCAGTGTTATGGGAGCGAACCATCAGCCCCAGCATTTT. Translated: CASSVMGANHQPQHF.

The rearrangement joins TRBV29-1 to TRBJ2-7; 8 nucleotides align to TRBD1. The CDR3 is made up of 13 amino acids. V shed 4 bases, J shed 6 bases, and the junction held 8 bases outside the gene matches. The germline gives CDR1 SQVTM, CDR2 ANQGSEA. The CDR3 sequence: CSVVVTGGLEQYF. The DNA of the CDR3 is TGCAGCGTTGTTGTAACAGGGGGTCTCGAGCAGTACTTC.

The CDR3 DNA is TGTGCCAGCAGCTCGCCGGTGGGCACGAACACCGGGGAGCTGTTTTTT. This codes for CASSSPVGTNTGELFF. The chain joins TRBV7-3 to TRBJ2-2; D is unresolved. Germline values: CDR1 SGHTA, CDR2 FQGTGA. This CDR3 is built from 16 residues. V lost 4 bases and J lost 0, with 12 bases in between.

The V call is TRBV28, the J call TRBJ2-2; D not resolved. Germline assignment: CDR1 MDHEN and CDR2 SYDVKM. The CDR3 totals 17 residues. V lost 6 bases and J lost 6, with 23 bases in between. The CDR3 spells CASRAGPDGWGSGELFF. The CDR3 region has the DNA TGTGCCAGCAGGGCCGGACCCGACGGATGGGGTTCCGGGGAGCTGTTTTTT.

This chain uses TRBV4-1 with TRBJ2-1, with 7 bases lining up with TRBD1. Germline lookup yields CDR1 MGHRA and CDR2 YSYEKL. This CDR3 spans 16 amino acids. Trimming at V came to 2 bases and at J to 4 bases, leaving 8 bases not matched to a gene. CDR3 sequence: CASSQNPPGQYNEQFF. CDR3 in DNA: TGCGCCAGCAGCCAAAATCCTCCGGGACAGTACAATGAGCAGTTCTTC.

The J gene is TRBJ1-1, the V gene TRBV18; maybe TRBD1 (5 bases). This CDR3 comprises 13 residues. The V gene lost 4 bases and the J gene lost 1 base, with 7 bases spanning the gap. Germline V gives CDR1 KGHSH, CDR2 LQKENI. CDR3 protein: CASSLTGNTEAFF. The CDR3 nucleotides read TGTGCCAGCTCACTAACAGGGAACACTGAAGCTTTCTTT. Combining the CDR3 with reference TRBV18 and TRBJ1-1 gives the whole variable domain NAGVMQNPRHLVRRRGQEARLRCSPMKGHSHVYWYRQLPEEGLKFMVYLQKENIIDESGMPKERFSAEFPKEGPSILRIQQVVRGDSAAYFCASSLTGNTEAFFGQGTRLTVV.

CDR3 in amino acids: CASSLTPFYEQYF. The CDR3 nucleotides read TGTGCCAGCAGTTTAACCCCTTTCTACGAGCAGTACTTC. The chain carries TRBV12-3 or TRBV12-4 and TRBJ2-7; D gene uncertain. The V end was cut by 2 bases, the J end by 3 bases, with 8 bases between. This CDR3 region has 13 residues.

About this clone: This sample includes further DNA sequences coding for the same CDR3. The chain uses TRBV2 and TRBJ2-7; TRBD2 might be the D (5 bases). The CDR3 has 12 amino acids. The V gene lost 6 bases and the J gene lost 2 bases, with 8 bases spanning the gap. The germline V gene has CDR1 SNHLY and CDR2 FYNNEI. This chain's CDR3 is CASRTGTYEQYF. The CDR3, as DNA: TGTGCCAGCAGGACGGGAACCTACGAGCAGTACTTC.

This clone was counted a single time. V gene TRBV29-1 combines with J gene TRBJ2-1, with 13 bases that match TRBD2. The CDR3 totals 15 residues. Per germline, CDR1 SQVTM and CDR2 ANQGSEA. The junction had 7 bases not matched to a gene; V was cut back by 6 bases and J by 5 bases. The CDR3 bases are TGCAGCGTGGTACCCGGACTAGCGGGAGACAATGAGCAGTTCTTC. Protein product: CSVVPGLAGDNEQFF.

The rearrangement links TRBV7-3 to TRBJ2-4; 14 positions match TRBD2. This CDR3 is built from 16 residues. The junction had 6 bases not matched to a gene; V was cut back by 3 bases and J by 8 bases. CDR1 and CDR2 (germline): SGHTA, FQGTGA. Written as DNA, the CDR3 is TGTGCCAGCAGCTTCGGGACTAGCGGGAGTAGATACATTCAGTACTTC. Its translation is CASSFGTSGSRYIQYF.

The CDR3 sequence is CAWTQGSYNEQFF. The CDR3 DNA sequence: TGTGCCTGGACACAGGGCTCCTACAATGAGCAGTTCTTC. This chain joins TRBV30 and TRBJ2-1; perhaps TRBD1 as D (6 bases). The V gene's germline CDR1 is GTSNPN and CDR2 SVGIG (reference sequence). V dropped 4 bases and J dropped 0 bases, with 7 bases sitting between them. The CDR3 totals 13 residues.

The V call is TRBV19, the J call TRBJ2-2; 9 bases map to TRBD2. CDR3 length: 15 amino acids. Germline CDR1 reads LNHDA; CDR2 reads SQIVND (reference sequence). Germline trimming cut 4 bases from V and 6 bases from J; bases unmatched to any gene: 6. CDR3 nucleotides: TGTGCCAGTAGTAGTAGCGGGAGTGGCGCCGGGGAGCTGTTTTTT. Residues: CASSSSGSGAGELFF.

The genes are TRBV24-1 and TRBJ2-1; TRBD2 aligns across 8 bases. V lost 5 bases and J lost 6; bases outside the gene matches: 5. The CDR3 totals 14 residues. Germline CDR1 is KGHDR and CDR2 is SFDVKD. The CDR3 protein is CATSAAGALNEQFF. DNA for the CDR3: TGTGCCACCAGTGCAGCGGGGGCCCTCAATGAGCAGTTCTTC.

The chain joins TRBV7-9 to TRBJ2-7, with D perhaps TRBD2 (6 bases). Per germline, CDR1 SEHNR and CDR2 FQNEAQ (reference sequence). The CDR3 loop spans 16 amino acids. V was shortened by 1 base and J by 2 bases, with 15 bases between the two germline ends. CDR3 region: CASSLGIGSGAYEQYF. The CDR3 DNA sequence: TGTGCCAGCAGCTTAGGTATCGGGAGCGGCGCCTACGAGCAGTACTTC.